Reported below is one TCR beta chain. Its matching antigen is unknown. The study ran its PCR with 60 Vbeta and 13 Jbeta primers. Generated by immunoSEQ multiplex PCR, the TCRdb table keeps only in-frame clones and is missing some. The table lists 150,000 to 200,000 clones, roughly 90% of them singletons. The record originates from a study of cytomegalovirus exposure and HLA in healthy donors. This CDR3 contains 17 residues. The trim removed 3 bases at V and 7 bases at J, leaving 10 bases unmatched. Per the germline V gene, CDR1 is SEHNR and CDR2 is FQNEAQ (reference sequence). General study points: Common viral pathogens seemed, in a later analysis, to connect with several of the most significant clusters.

The TCR was taken from a woman aged 18-29 years in good health and CMV-seronegative. Sequenced input: PBMCs. The chain joins TRBV7-9 to TRBJ1-6; 9 bases are shared with TRBD1. The CDR3 region has the DNA TGTGCCAGCAGCTTTTGGGATTACAGGGGGCAAAATTCACCCCTCCACTTT. Its translation: CASSFWDYRGQNSPLHF.